This T cell receptor beta chain was observed in a study of monozygotic twins with inflammatory bowel disease. One entry per CDR3 protein, without DNA, is what TCRdb gives after re-calling the 5' RACE reads. The table counts about 450,000 distinct CDR3 sequences; around 2.4% lies in the top ten. The CDR3 extends over 15 amino acids. The V gene's germline CDR1 is SGDLS and CDR2 YYNGEE. Source material: blood. J is TRBJ2-3 and V is TRBV9. This clonotype was sampled from a human donor with ulcerative colitis or Crohn's disease, or a healthy co-twin of an affected twin (not recorded which). The chain's CDR3 is CASSVVGGHLGTQYF.